Each of the 6 T cell receptor beta chains below was sequenced from the same sample in a study of cytomegalovirus exposure and HLA in healthy donors. TCRdb's copy holds only in-frame clones and misses some; the assay was immunoSEQ multiplex PCR. The sample has 250,000 or so clones, more than 85% seen once. Sequenced: PBMCs. These receptors came from a man younger than 35 in good health and CMV-seropositive.

CDR3 amino acids: CASSYTLVLTGELFF. CDR3 coding DNA: TGTGCCAGCAGTTACACACTAGTCCTCACCGGGGAGCTGTTTTTT. The chain links TRBV6-5 to TRBJ2-2, with D perhaps matching TRBD2 (5 bases). Germline V CDR1 and CDR2: MNHEY, SVGAGI. The V and J ends lost 2 bases and 4 bases respectively, with 11 bases between them. CDR3 length: 15 amino acids.

The chain employs TRBV6-5 and TRBJ2-3, with TRBD2 matching over 8 bases. The V and J ends lost 7 bases and 7 bases, in that order; junction bases with no gene match: 13. The CDR3 sequence is 15 residues long. The germline V gene has CDR1 MNHEY and CDR2 SVGAGI. In nucleotides, the CDR3 is TGTGCCAGCACTCCTCTAGCGGGTTCGGGGAATACGCAGTATTTT. Translation: CASTPLAGSGNTQYF.

This clone appeared a single time. The chain is built from TRBV19 and TRBJ2-1; D is possibly TRBD1 (7 bases). The CDR3 is 14 residues long. Looked up from germline, CDR1 is LNHDA and CDR2 is SQIVND (reference sequence). V was trimmed by 4 bases and J by 3 bases, leaving 10 bases between them. This CDR3 is CASSTGGLYNEQFF. For the CDR3, the DNA is TGTGCCAGTAGTACAGGGGGACTCTACAATGAGCAGTTCTTC.

J is TRBJ1-1 and V is TRBV19; D is ambiguous. Trimming took 5 bases from V and 1 from J, leaving 11 bases between them. CDR1 is LNHDA and CDR2 is SQIVND in the germline V gene (reference sequence). The CDR3 is 14 residues long. CDR3 amino acids: CASSFTRGNTEAFF. In DNA form, the CDR3 reads TGTGCCAGTAGTTTTACCCGGGGGAACACTGAAGCTTTCTTT.

The rearrangement joins TRBV2 to TRBJ2-7; TRBD1 agrees at 9 bases. V gave up 7 bases and J gave up 0 bases; unmatched junction bases: 4. The CDR3 covers 14 residues. The germline V gene has CDR1 SNHLY and CDR2 FYNNEI. The CDR3 DNA follows: TGTGCCAGCACCGGGACAGGGACCTCCTACGAGCAGTACTTC. Protein sequence: CASTGTGTSYEQYF.

The chain combines TRBV6-6 with TRBJ2-2, with D tentatively TRBD1 (6 bases). Germline CDR1 is MNHNY and CDR2 is SVGAGI (reference sequence). The V end was cut by 7 bases, the J end by 2 bases, with 11 bases between. This CDR3 has 14 residues. CDR3 in DNA: TGTGCCAGCATCCCGGGACACAACACCGGGGAGCTGTTTTTT. This sequence encodes CASIPGHNTGELFF.